This TCR beta chain was obtained from a study of molecular identifiers for immune sequencing clone quantification. Study-wide findings and caveats: More than 99% of effector molecules, versus under 1% of naive-cell molecules, belonged to clones above 20 RNA copies.

Losses at the gene ends were 7 bases for V and 3 bases for J; bases not matched to a gene: 6. This CDR3 contains 16 residues. Looked up from germline, CDR1 is SNHLY and CDR2 is FYNNEI. A note on this clonotype: As yet, its antigen is unknown.

TCRdb independently ran MiXCR on the PCR reads; one entry per CDR3 protein. The sample lists 400,000 to 600,000 distinct CDR3 sequences, roughly 24% occurring once. The source of this sequence is a human donor in good health. Some libraries in this study had Jurkat cell RNA spiked in. The chain links TRBV2 to TRBJ2-3, with 14 bases fitting TRBD2. The sample comprised naive CD8+ T cells from blood, with Jurkat cell RNA spiked in. Specified subset: FACS-sorted CD8+CD4-CCR7+CD45RA+ naive T cells. CDR3 region: CASNLGLAGGTDTQYF. As DNA, the CDR3 is TGTGCCAGCAACCTAGGACTAGCGGGAGGAACAGATACGCAGTATTTT.